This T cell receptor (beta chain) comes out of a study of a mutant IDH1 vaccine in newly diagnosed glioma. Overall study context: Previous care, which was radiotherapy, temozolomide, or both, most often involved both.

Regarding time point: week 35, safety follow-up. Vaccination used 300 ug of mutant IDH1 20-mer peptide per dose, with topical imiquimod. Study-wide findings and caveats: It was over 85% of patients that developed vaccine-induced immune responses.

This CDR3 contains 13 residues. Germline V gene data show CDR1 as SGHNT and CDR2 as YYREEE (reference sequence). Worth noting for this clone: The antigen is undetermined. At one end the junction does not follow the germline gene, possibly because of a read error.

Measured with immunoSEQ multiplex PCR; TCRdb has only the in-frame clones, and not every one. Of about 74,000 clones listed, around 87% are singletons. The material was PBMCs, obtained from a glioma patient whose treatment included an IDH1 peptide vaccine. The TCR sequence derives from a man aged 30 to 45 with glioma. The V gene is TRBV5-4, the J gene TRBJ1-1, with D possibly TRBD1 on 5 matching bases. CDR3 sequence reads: CASSDTAAGTILF. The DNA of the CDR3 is TGTGCCAGCAGCGACACCGCGGCCGGGACGATTCTCTTT.